This T cell receptor beta chain emerged from a study of cytomegalovirus exposure and HLA in healthy donors. As for the study in general: The Caucasian-associated ancestry cluster held 65% to 85% of a few hundred genotyped donors.

Primers included in the PCR were 60 Vbeta and 13 Jbeta primers. The method was immunoSEQ multiplex PCR; TCRdb's version includes in-frame clones alone and lacks a portion of them. This sample has 100,000 to 150,000 clones, with over 70% found just once. Whole-study findings and limits: The authors considered a cluster of highly shared sequence variants likely to be a sequencing artifact. Later, an analysis found that common viral pathogens appeared to be linked with several of the most significant clusters. TRBV6-2, TRBV6-3 and other indistinguishable V segments were excluded.

Germline assignment: CDR1 SGHTA and CDR2 FQGNSA. The CDR3 spans 14 residues. V lost 5 bases and J lost 3; bases outside the gene matches: 5. In regard to this clone: The target antigen is unknown.

V gene TRBV7-2 combines with J gene TRBJ1-2, with TRBD1 identical over 8 bases. This clonotype was obtained from a woman in her fifties or sixties in good health and CMV-seronegative. The specimen was PBMCs. CDR3 sequence reads: CASSPKTGDYGYTF. The CDR3 coding sequence is TGTGCCAGCAGCCCTAAGACAGGGGACTATGGCTACACCTTC. The entire variable domain, with the rest obtained from reference TRBV7-2 and TRBJ1-2, is as follows: GAGVSQSPSNKVTEKGKDVELRCDPISGHTALYWYRQSLGQGLEFLIYFQGNSAPDKSGLPSDRFSAERTGGSVSTLTIQRTQQEDSAVYLCASSPKTGDYGYTFGSGTRLTVV.